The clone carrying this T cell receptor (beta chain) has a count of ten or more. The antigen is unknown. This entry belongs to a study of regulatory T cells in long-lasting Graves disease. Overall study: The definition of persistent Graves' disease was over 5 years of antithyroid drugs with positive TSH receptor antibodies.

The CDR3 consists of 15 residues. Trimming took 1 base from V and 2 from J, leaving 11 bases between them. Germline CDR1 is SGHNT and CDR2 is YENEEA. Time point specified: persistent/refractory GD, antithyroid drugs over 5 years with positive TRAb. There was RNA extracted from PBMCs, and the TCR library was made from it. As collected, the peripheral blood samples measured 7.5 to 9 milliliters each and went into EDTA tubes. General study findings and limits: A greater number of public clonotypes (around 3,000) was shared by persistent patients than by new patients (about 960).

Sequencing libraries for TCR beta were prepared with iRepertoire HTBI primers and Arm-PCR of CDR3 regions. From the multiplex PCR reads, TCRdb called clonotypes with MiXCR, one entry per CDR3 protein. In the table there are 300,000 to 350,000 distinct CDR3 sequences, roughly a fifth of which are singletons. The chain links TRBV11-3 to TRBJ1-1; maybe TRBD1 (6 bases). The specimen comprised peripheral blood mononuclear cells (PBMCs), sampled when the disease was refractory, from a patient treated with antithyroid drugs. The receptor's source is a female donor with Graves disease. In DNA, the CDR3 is TGTGCCAGCAGCTTAGGGGGGGGCAGCAACACTGAAGCTTTCTTT. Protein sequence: CASSLGGGSNTEAFF.